These T cell receptor beta chains were read from a single sample in a study of blood T cell repertoires in COVID-19. Libraries were prepared by immunoSEQ multiplex PCR; TCRdb keeps only in-frame clonotypes and omits some of them. The sample yields 200,000 to 250,000 clones, under 90% seen once. The source material was PBMCs or T cells enriched from blood (not recorded which). These receptors were obtained from a woman in her fifties or sixties who had recovered from COVID-19. Both conserved end residues are trimmed from each CDR3.

V gene	J gene	CDR3 protein
TRBV7-9	TRBJ1-1	ASTSQGQGTEAF
TRBV5-4	TRBJ1-2	ASSTGQGYNYGYT
TRBV3-1/TRBV3-2	TRBJ2-2	ASSPVFRPGLTGELF
TRBV7-2	TRBJ1-5	ASSFGQGLNQPQH
TRBV2	TRBJ2-2	ASSAGGRNTGELF
TRBV4-2	TRBJ1-2	ASSQDRGTNYGYT
TRBV4-2	TRBJ2-7	ASSVSGLAGITRSYEQY
TRBV15	TRBJ2-2	ATSRSGQGELF
TRBV2	TRBJ1-2	ASLPGVVGYT
TRBV19	TRBJ2-1	ASSIFTLELGNEQF
TRBV27	TRBJ1-6	ASSSDSSNSPLH
TRBV19	TRBJ2-7	ASSISGWSGDEQY
TRBV3-1/TRBV3-2	TRBJ2-7	ASSLIPGQYEQY
TRBV9	TRBJ2-5	ASSVTDAQETQY
TRBV7-3	TRBJ2-3	ASSLQSGGAADTQY
TRBV5-4	TRBJ2-7	ASSLPPGSGVGEQY
TRBV6-5	TRBJ1-2	ASSSKSRQGVYGYT
TRBV7-2	TRBJ1-1	ASSLALLVPEAF
TRBV18	TRBJ2-7	ASSPGQGSHEQY
TRBV7-8	TRBJ1-2	ASSLGGAGTGYT
TRBV5-6	TRBJ1-1	ASATNQGLGVEAF